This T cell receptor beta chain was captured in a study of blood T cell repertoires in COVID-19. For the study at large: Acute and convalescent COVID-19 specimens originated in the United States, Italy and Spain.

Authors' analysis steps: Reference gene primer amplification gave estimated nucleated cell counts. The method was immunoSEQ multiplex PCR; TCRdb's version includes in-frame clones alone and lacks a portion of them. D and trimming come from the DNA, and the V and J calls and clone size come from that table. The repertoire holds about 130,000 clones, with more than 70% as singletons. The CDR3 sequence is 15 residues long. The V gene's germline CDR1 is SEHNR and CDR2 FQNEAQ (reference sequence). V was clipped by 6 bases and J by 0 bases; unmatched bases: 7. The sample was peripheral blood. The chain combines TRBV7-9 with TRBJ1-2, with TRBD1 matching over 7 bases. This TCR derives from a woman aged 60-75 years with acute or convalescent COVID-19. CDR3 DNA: TGTGCCAGCAGGCCATTTGGGACAGCTAACTATGGCTACACCTTC. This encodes CASRPFGTANYGYTF.